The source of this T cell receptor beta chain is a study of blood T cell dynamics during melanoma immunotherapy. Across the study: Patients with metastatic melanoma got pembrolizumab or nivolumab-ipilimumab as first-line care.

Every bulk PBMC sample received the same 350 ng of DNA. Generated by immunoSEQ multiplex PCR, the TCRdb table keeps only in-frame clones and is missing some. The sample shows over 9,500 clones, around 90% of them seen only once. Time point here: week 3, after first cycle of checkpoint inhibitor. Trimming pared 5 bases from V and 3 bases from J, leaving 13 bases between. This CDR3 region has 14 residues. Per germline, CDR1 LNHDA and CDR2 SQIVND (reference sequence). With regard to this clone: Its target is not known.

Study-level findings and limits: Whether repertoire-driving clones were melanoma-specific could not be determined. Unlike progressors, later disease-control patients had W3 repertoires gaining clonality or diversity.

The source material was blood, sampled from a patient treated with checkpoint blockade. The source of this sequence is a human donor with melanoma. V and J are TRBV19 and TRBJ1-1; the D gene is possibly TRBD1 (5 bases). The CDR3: CASSAFLGDTEAFF. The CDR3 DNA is TGTGCCAGTAGTGCGTTCTTGGGGGACACTGAAGCTTTCTTT.